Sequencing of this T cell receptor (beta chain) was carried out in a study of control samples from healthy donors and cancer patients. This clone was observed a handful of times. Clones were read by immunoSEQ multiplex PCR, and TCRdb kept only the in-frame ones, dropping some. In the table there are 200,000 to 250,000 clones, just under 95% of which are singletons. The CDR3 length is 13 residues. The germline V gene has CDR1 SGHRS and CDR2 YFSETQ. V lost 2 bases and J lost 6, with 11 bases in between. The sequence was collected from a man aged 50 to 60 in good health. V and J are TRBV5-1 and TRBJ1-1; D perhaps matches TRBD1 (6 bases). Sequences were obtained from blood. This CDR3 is CASSFPDSPEAFF. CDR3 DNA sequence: TGCGCCAGCAGCTTCCCGGACAGTCCTGAAGCTTTCTTT. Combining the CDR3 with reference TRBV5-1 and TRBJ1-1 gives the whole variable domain KAGVTQTPRYLIKTRGQQVTLSCSPISGHRSVSWYQQTPGQGLQFLFEYFSETQRNKGNFPGRFSGRQFSNSRSEMNVSTLELGDSALYLCASSFPDSPEAFFGQGTRLTVV.